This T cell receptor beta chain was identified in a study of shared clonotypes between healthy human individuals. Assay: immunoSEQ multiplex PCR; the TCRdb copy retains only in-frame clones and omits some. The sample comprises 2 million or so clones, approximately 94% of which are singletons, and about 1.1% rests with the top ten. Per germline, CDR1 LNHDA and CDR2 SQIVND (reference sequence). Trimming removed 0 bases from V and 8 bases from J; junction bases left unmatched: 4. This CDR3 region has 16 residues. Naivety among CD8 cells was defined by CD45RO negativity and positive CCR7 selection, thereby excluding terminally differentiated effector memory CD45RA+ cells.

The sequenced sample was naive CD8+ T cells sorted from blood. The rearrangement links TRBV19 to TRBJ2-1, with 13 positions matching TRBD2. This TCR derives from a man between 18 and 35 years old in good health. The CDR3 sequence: CASSIDQGLAGDEQFF. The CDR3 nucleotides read TGTGCCAGTAGTATAGATCAAGGACTAGCGGGAGATGAGCAGTTCTTC.